This T cell receptor beta chain was documented in a study of resident and recirculating memory T cells in vitiligo. CDR1 MDHEN and CDR2 SYDVKM come from the germline V gene. Trimming removed 5 bases from V and 1 base from J, with 14 bases in between. The CDR3 extends over 16 amino acids. A remark on this clone: Its antigen is unknown.

Patients' lesions had not changed for the previous 6 months. No vitiligo treatment was given during the prior three months. Some clones are missing from TCRdb's copy, which holds only in-frame ones; the method was immunoSEQ multiplex PCR. The sample lists roughly 80,000 clones; 92% were seen once. Points from the study as a whole: Vitiligo lesions lacked a unique dominant clone, and clonality varied. TCR sequences were not conserved across biopsy sites or patients.

Specimen: blood. This receptor was obtained from a male donor with vitiligo. The V and J genes are TRBV28 and TRBJ2-2; D is perhaps TRBD2 (5 bases). CDR3 loop: CASSPRGAMNTGELFF. CDR3 sequence (DNA): TGTGCCAGCAGTCCCCGGGGAGCCATGAACACCGGGGAGCTGTTTTTT.